The 24 T cell receptor beta chains in this list originate from one sample, sequenced in a study of human T cells and chemical hapten exposure. Time point given: patch test 1, 2 weeks after DPC sensitization. Documented treatment: therapeutic diphenylcyclopropenone sensitization with weekly scalp DPC. Someone pulled total RNA out of unfractionated whole blood. TCRdb ran MiXCR on the RACE reads and lists one entry per CDR3 protein. The repertoire holds approximately 43,000 distinct CDR3 sequences, just under 4% seen once, with roughly 24% in the top ten. The sequencing here drew on whole blood, taken in connection with sensitization to the hapten diphenylcyclopropenone (DPC). The source is a man over 45 with alopecia areata. Some clones in this sample may be carry-over from other donors' samples.

At least ten counts were recorded for this clonotype. The chain recombines TRBV7-2 with TRBJ2-6, with 9 bases lining up with TRBD1. The CDR3 totals 17 residues. Trimming took 5 bases from V and 4 from J; bases not matched to a gene: 9. Germline assignment: CDR1 SGHTA and CDR2 FQGNSA. CDR3 region: CASSRYGQGTGANVLTF. CDR3 coding DNA: TGTGCCAGCAGCCGATATGGACAGGGGACCGGGGCCAACGTCCTGACTTTC.

In its sample, this clonotype was seen many times. This sequence joins TRBV28 and TRBJ1-1, with 8 bases fitting TRBD1. V shed 4 bases, J shed 4 bases, and the junction held 14 bases outside the gene matches. The germline gives CDR1 MDHEN, CDR2 SYDVKM. The CDR3 length is 17 residues. The CDR3 loop reads CASSSYWGPTGATEAFF. The CDR3 bases are TGTGCCAGCAGTTCATACTGGGGGCCGACAGGGGCCACTGAAGCTTTCTTT.

This clonotype was recorded many times. CDR3 sequence reads: CASSEVDRGMQNSPLHF. In nucleotides, the CDR3 is TGCGCCAGCAGTGAGGTCGACAGGGGGATGCAGAATTCACCCCTCCACTTT. The genes are TRBV10-1 and TRBJ1-6, with 9 nucleotides matching TRBD1. V trimming: 2 bases; J trimming: 7 bases; junction bases outside the gene matches: 9. There are 17 residues in the CDR3. Looked up from germline, CDR1 is WNHNN and CDR2 is SYGVQD (reference sequence).

This clonotype has at least ten counts. The chain carries TRBV10-2 and TRBJ1-3, with 7 bases that match TRBD1. V lost 11 bases, J lost 0 bases, and 7 bases stayed unmatched. The CDR3 length is 14 residues. The germline CDR1 and CDR2 sequences are WSHSY and SAAADI. The CDR3 nucleotides read TGCGCCGGCTCCGGGACAGACTCTGGAAACACCATATATTTT. Its translation is CAGSGTDSGNTIYF.

Many counts were recorded for this clonotype. The V and J genes are TRBV28 and TRBJ2-7, with 11 nucleotides matching TRBD2. This CDR3 comprises 16 residues. Germline-derived CDR1 and CDR2 are MDHEN and SYDVKM. Trimming took 3 bases from V and 5 from J; bases not matched to a gene: 9. Here the CDR3 reads CASSFSGLAESDEQYF. The CDR3 DNA reads as TGTGCCAGCAGTTTCTCGGGACTAGCGGAGTCAGACGAGCAGTACTTC.

There are many counts of this clonotype. The chain combines TRBV12-3 or TRBV12-4 with TRBJ1-2; TRBD1 is a possible D gene (5 bases). This CDR3 has 11 residues. V lost 5 bases to trimming and J lost 8 bases, with 9 bases between them. CDR3 in DNA: TGTGCCAGCAGTCCCCGGGGGGGCTACACCTTC. This codes for CASSPRGGYTF.

This clonotype counts as medium-sized (0.01 to 0.1%). The CDR3 DNA follows: TGCGCCAGCAGCTTGGCCGGACGGTCTAGCACAGATACGCAGTATTTT. Translation: CASSLAGRSSTDTQYF. This chain connects TRBV5-1 to TRBJ2-3; D remains ambiguous. CDR3 size: 16 residues. Trimming took off 0 bases at V and 0 bases at J, with 11 bases between the two ends. The germline gives CDR1 SGHRS, CDR2 YFSETQ.

This clonotype was seen at least ten times. The chain carries TRBV3-1 and TRBJ2-3; either TRBD1 or TRBD2 may supply D (6 bases each). Trimming took 0 bases from V and 0 from J, leaving 13 bases between them. Germline assignment: CDR1 LGHDT and CDR2 YNNKEL (reference sequence). The CDR3 runs to 17 residues. The CDR3 DNA reads as TGTGCCAGCAGCCAAGATTTGAGGGGGGTAAGCACAGATACGCAGTATTTT. It translates to CASSQDLRGVSTDTQYF.

This clonotype was detected many times. V and J are TRBV28 and TRBJ2-7; 9 nucleotides align to TRBD2. Trimming took 8 bases from V and 1 from J; bases not matched to a gene: 12. The germline V gene has CDR1 MDHEN and CDR2 SYDVKM. The CDR3 is 16 amino acids. Written as DNA, the CDR3 is TGTGCCAGCTCCTCTGTGAATAGCGGGAGTTCCTACGAGCAGTACTTC. Its translation is CASSSVNSGSSYEQYF.

This clonotype was recorded at least ten times. The CDR3 here is CASSQTRGSGFTEAFF. The CDR3 nucleotides are TGTGCCAGCAGCCAAACCCGAGGGTCGGGATTCACTGAAGCTTTCTTT. The chain carries TRBV3-1 and TRBJ1-1, with D hard to call. The CDR3 spans 16 residues. V was shortened by 2 bases and J by 4 bases, with 17 bases between the two germline ends. In germline, CDR1 is LGHDT, CDR2 YNNKEL (reference sequence).

This clonotype came up many times. The gene calls are TRBV7-9 and TRBJ1-1; D is undetermined. Germline assignment: CDR1 SEHNR and CDR2 FQNEAQ (reference sequence). This CDR3 region has 14 residues. Trimming removed 1 base at V and 4 bases at J, with 10 bases between. The CDR3 region is CASSLDSGGTEAFF. The CDR3 nucleotides are TGTGCCAGCAGCTTAGACAGCGGAGGCACTGAAGCTTTCTTT. The complete variable domain, with remaining parts taken from reference TRBV7-9 and TRBJ1-1, reads DTGVSQNPRHKITKRGQNVTFRCDPISEHNRLYWYRQTLGQGPEFLTYFQNEAQLEKSRLLSDRFSAERPKGSFSTLEIQRTEQGDSAMYLCASSLDSGGTEAFFGQGTRLTVV.

This clonotype was seen repeatedly, ten times or more. This chain connects TRBV20-1 to TRBJ1-5; D not certain. V gave up 0 bases and J gave up 5 bases, with 11 bases separating them. CDR3 length: 14 residues. In germline, CDR1 is DFQATT, CDR2 SNEGSKA (reference sequence). The CDR3 DNA sequence: TGCAGTGCTAGAGAGTCAGGAGGCCATCAGCCCCAGCATTTT. Translation: CSARESGGHQPQHF.

This clonotype was seen at least ten times. The chain uses TRBV10-3 and TRBJ2-3, with TRBD2 matching over 8 bases. V lost 4 bases, J lost 2 bases, and 11 bases stayed unmatched. Germline loops: CDR1 ENHRY, CDR2 SYGVKD. CDR3 size: 17 residues. The CDR3 loop reads CAISVISGIVATDTQYF. CDR3 bases: TGTGCCATCAGTGTAATTAGCGGGATAGTAGCCACAGATACGCAGTATTTT.

This clonotype occurred many times. The chain employs TRBV5-1 and TRBJ1-6; TRBD1 is a possible D gene (5 bases). Trimming removed 0 bases at V and 7 bases at J, with 14 bases between. This CDR3 region has 16 residues. The germline gives CDR1 SGHRS, CDR2 YFSETQ. CDR3 in DNA: TGCGCCAGCAGCTTGGGGGGGACGGGCCCAAATTCACCCCTCCACTTT. This gives the protein CASSLGGTGPNSPLHF.

This clonotype was observed a handful of times. This chain links TRBV21-1 with TRBJ2-7; TRBD2 is the table's D call, not checked against the DNA. TRBV21-1 is a known pseudogene. This CDR3 has 18 residues. The CDR3 nucleotides read TGTGCCAGCAGCTTTATTATCTGGCTAGCGGGAGGTTCCTACGAGCAGTACTTC. The encoded protein is CASSFIIWLAGGSYEQYF.

Comment on this clonotype: Just one base apart from a much larger clone, this may be a read error. The rearrangement uses TRBV12-3 or TRBV12-4 and TRBJ1-5; D is uncertain. V was trimmed by 2 bases and J by 1 base, leaving 9 bases between them. There are 15 residues in the CDR3. CDR3 sequence: CASSLWCGSNQPQHF. The CDR3, as DNA: TGTGCCAGCAGTTTATGGTGCGGAAGCAATCAGCCCCAGCATTTT.

This clonotype was recorded at least ten times. The chain joins TRBV29-1 to TRBJ1-5; D not resolved. The CDR3 is made up of 12 amino acids. Trimming left V 4 bases short and J 6 bases short, with 10 bases between. Germline loops: CDR1 SQVTM, CDR2 ANQGSEA. The CDR3: CSVGEGSQPQHF. CDR3 bases: TGCAGCGTTGGAGAGGGAAGTCAGCCCCAGCATTTT.

This clonotype showed up many times. This chain links TRBV5-1 with TRBJ2-3, with 12 bases aligning to TRBD2. From germline, CDR1 is SGHRS and CDR2 YFSETQ. V trimming: 2 bases; J trimming: 4 bases; junction bases outside the gene matches: 5. The CDR3 runs to 16 residues. The CDR3 DNA reads as TGCGCCAGCAGCTTCAGACTAGCGGGAGTTGCAGATACGCAGTATTTT. This gives the protein CASSFRLAGVADTQYF.

CDR3 amino acids: CASSVFSGSADTQYF. CDR3 DNA: TGTGCCAGCAGCGTATTTAGCGGGAGCGCAGATACGCAGTATTTT. The V and J genes are TRBV9 and TRBJ2-3, with 9 bases fitting TRBD2. Germline V lookup: CDR1 SGDLS, CDR2 YYNGEE. This CDR3 has 15 residues. V trimming: 1 base; J trimming: 4 bases; junction bases outside the gene matches: 4.

The table lists this clonotype with many counts. The chain uses TRBV6-6 and TRBJ2-3; D is perhaps TRBD1 (5 bases). Trimming shortened V by 0 bases and J by 3 bases, and 13 bases separated the two germline ends. There are 16 residues in the CDR3. Germline-derived CDR1 and CDR2 are MNHNY and SVGAGI (reference sequence). CDR3 nucleotide sequence: TGTGCCAGCAGTTACTCGGTCAGGGTGAGGACAGATACGCAGTATTTT. It translates to CASSYSVRVRTDTQYF.

Ten or more counts support this clonotype. The chain recombines TRBV10-3 with TRBJ2-5, with D possibly matching TRBD1 (6 bases). The germline V gene encodes CDR1 ENHRY and CDR2 SYGVKD. The length of the CDR3 is 14 residues. V was trimmed by 11 bases and J by 5 bases, leaving 21 bases between them. CDR3: CASANQGNAETQYF. The CDR3 DNA follows: TGTGCCTCGGCGAATCAGGGGAATGCCGAGACCCAGTACTTC.

This clonotype was counted ten times or more. This chain uses TRBV9 with TRBJ2-1; possible D gene TRBD2, 6 bases. The CDR3 length is 16 residues. Germline assignment: CDR1 SGDLS and CDR2 YYNGEE. V lost 4 bases, J lost 12 bases, and 26 bases lay in between. The CDR3 reads CASSPPGTSPFVRQFF. CDR3 in DNA: TGTGCCAGCAGCCCCCCAGGGACTTCCCCCTTTGTGAGGCAGTTCTTC. Together with reference TRBV9 and TRBJ2-1, the CDR3 gives the full variable domain: DSGVTQTPKHLITATGQRVTLRCSPRSGDLSVYWYQQSLDQGLQFLIQYYNGEERAKGNILERFSAQQFPDLHSELNLSSLELGDSALYFCASSPPGTSPFVRQFFGPGTRLTVL.

The sample holds many counts of this clonotype. The chain couples TRBV28 to TRBJ1-4; tentative D call: TRBD1 (6 bases). The CDR3 is 13 amino acids. The germline gives CDR1 MDHEN, CDR2 SYDVKM. Trimming shortened V by 6 bases and J by 8 bases, and 13 bases separated the two germline ends. The CDR3 loop reads CASRAPDREKLFF. In nucleotides, the CDR3 is TGTGCCAGCAGGGCCCCCGACAGGGAAAAACTGTTTTTT.

At least ten counts were recorded for this clonotype. The chain uses TRBV27 and TRBJ1-1; D might be TRBD1 (6 bases). This CDR3 spans 13 amino acids. Trimming took off 4 bases at V and 7 bases at J, with 13 bases between the two ends. From germline, CDR1 is MNHEY and CDR2 SMNVEV (reference sequence). In DNA form, the CDR3 reads TGTGCCAGCAGTTCTCCCGACAGGATTGAAGCTTTCTTT. Translating gives CASSSPDRIEAFF.